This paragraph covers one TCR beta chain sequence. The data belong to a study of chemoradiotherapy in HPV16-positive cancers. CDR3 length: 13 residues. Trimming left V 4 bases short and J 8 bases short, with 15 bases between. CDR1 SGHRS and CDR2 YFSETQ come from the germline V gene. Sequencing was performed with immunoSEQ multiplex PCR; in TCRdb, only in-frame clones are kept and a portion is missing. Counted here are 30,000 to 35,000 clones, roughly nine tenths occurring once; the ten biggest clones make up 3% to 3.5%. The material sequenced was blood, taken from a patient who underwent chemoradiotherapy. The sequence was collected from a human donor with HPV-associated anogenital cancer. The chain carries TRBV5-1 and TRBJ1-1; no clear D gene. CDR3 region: CASSPTSFGEAFF. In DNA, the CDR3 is TGCGCCAGCAGCCCGACTTCTTTCGGGGAAGCTTTCTTT.